Listed here are 31 T cell receptor beta chains from one sample, sequenced in a study of neoadjuvant nivolumab and ipilimumab in lung cancer. Sequenced by immunoSEQ multiplex PCR; TCRdb stores in-frame clones only, minus some. The data hold roughly 13,000 clones, with around 95% observed a single time. The sample consisted of peripheral blood, taken after neoadjuvant nivolumab, alone or with ipilimumab, at or shortly before surgery. The source of these receptors is an adult with non-small cell lung cancer.

This sequence joins TRBV10-1 and TRBJ2-2, with D maybe TRBD1 (5 bases). V lost 3 bases to trimming and J lost 3 bases, with 11 bases between them. Germline V gene lookup returns CDR1 WNHNN and CDR2 SYGVQD (reference sequence). CDR3 length: 15 amino acids. The CDR3 loop is CASSDTGQHTGELFF. The CDR3 DNA follows: TGCGCCAGCAGTGATACAGGACAACACACCGGGGAGCTGTTTTTT.

The chain employs TRBV7-2 and TRBJ2-5, with a weak D call TRBD2 (6 bases). The V end lost 5 bases, the J end lost 5 bases, and 15 bases lay between the germline ends. Germline CDR1 is SGHTA and CDR2 is FQGNSA. The CDR3 is 14 amino acids. Here the CDR3 DNA reads TGTGCCAGCAGCGCCTCGGGAGTGACGGAGACCCAGTACTTC. It yields the protein CASSASGVTETQYF.

The rearrangement uses TRBV27 and TRBJ2-2; D is possibly TRBD2 (6 bases). Germline loops: CDR1 MNHEY, CDR2 SMNVEV (reference sequence). This CDR3 is 15 amino acids long. Trimming left V 3 bases short and J 4 bases short, with 12 bases between. As DNA, the CDR3 is TGTGCCAGCAGTTTTGGGAGGACGGGCACCGGGGAGCTGTTTTTT. This sequence encodes CASSFGRTGTGELFF.

The CDR3 here is CASSPPPDRLYGYTF. The CDR3 bases are TGTGCCAGCAGTCCCCCTCCCGACAGGTTATATGGCTACACCTTC. The V call is TRBV28, the J call TRBJ1-2, with D maybe TRBD1 (6 bases). The CDR3 runs 15 residues. Trimming took 5 bases from V and 5 from J, leaving 18 bases between them. Germline-derived CDR1 and CDR2 are MDHEN and SYDVKM.

This clone was detected once. V usage is TRBV5-1 and J usage is TRBJ2-2; the match to TRBD2 covers 12 bases. The CDR3 consists of 17 residues. Germline V lookup: CDR1 SGHRS, CDR2 YFSETQ. V was pared by 3 bases and J by 8 bases, with 11 bases of the junction left unmatched. CDR3 region: CASSSPPGLAGRGELFF. Written as DNA, the CDR3 is TGCGCCAGCAGCTCGCCCCCCGGACTAGCGGGACGTGGGGAGCTGTTTTTT.

V usage is TRBV6-1 and J usage is TRBJ1-5, with D possibly TRBD1 on 6 matching bases. The V and J ends lost 2 bases and 3 bases respectively, with 14 bases between them. The length of the CDR3 is 16 residues. Germline assignment: CDR1 MNHNS and CDR2 SASEGT. CDR3 protein: CASSEMGRGVNQPQHF. CDR3 nucleotides: TGTGCCAGCAGTGAAATGGGTAGGGGGGTCAATCAGCCCCAGCATTTT.

The chain couples TRBV5-1 to TRBJ2-7, with unresolved D. CDR1 SGHRS and CDR2 YFSETQ come from the germline V gene. The CDR3 has 11 amino acids. The V end was cut by 4 bases, the J end by 1 base, with 3 bases between. The CDR3: CASSPSYEQYF. The DNA for the CDR3 is TGCGCCAGCAGCCCTTCCTACGAGCAGTACTTC.

This clone has only one observation. This chain joins TRBV5-1 and TRBJ2-1, with TRBD1 matching over 7 bases. J was trimmed by 8 bases and V by 0 bases; bases with no gene match: 8. The length of the CDR3 is 15 residues. Looked up from germline, CDR1 is SGHRS and CDR2 is YFSETQ. Written as DNA, the CDR3 is TGCGCCAGCAGCTTGGCACTACAGGGGTCCCATGAGCAGTTCTTC. Its translation: CASSLALQGSHEQFF.

The chain combines TRBV11-3 with TRBJ2-1, with D perhaps TRBD2 (5 bases). V was clipped by 2 bases and J by 3 bases, with 11 bases between them. The CDR3 contains 15 residues. Germline V gene data show CDR1 as SGHNT and CDR2 as YENEEA. The CDR3 sequence is CASSLFSEGYNEQFF. The CDR3 bases are TGTGCCAGCAGCTTATTTAGCGAGGGCTACAATGAGCAGTTCTTC.

The chain combines TRBV5-5 with TRBJ1-2; D unclear. From germline, CDR1 is SGHKS and CDR2 YYEKEE (reference sequence). This CDR3 contains 15 residues. The V end was cut by 3 bases, the J end by 3 bases, with 15 bases between. The CDR3 here is CASSWVGLGDYGYTF. The DNA of the CDR3 is TGTGCCAGCAGCTGGGTGGGTCTGGGCGACTATGGCTACACCTTC.

The rearrangement links TRBV5-1 to TRBJ2-2, with 10 bases fitting TRBD2. V was clipped by 8 bases and J by 1 base; unmatched bases: 5. CDR3 size: 15 residues. Per germline, CDR1 SGHRS and CDR2 YFSETQ. The CDR3 DNA sequence: TGCGCCAGTAGGACTAGCGGACTGAACACCGGGGAGCTGTTTTTT. Its translation: CASRTSGLNTGELFF.

CDR3 amino acids: CASAAEDYNEQFF. The DNA for the CDR3 is TGTGCCAGCGCGGCAGAAGACTACAATGAGCAGTTCTTC. The chain combines TRBV2 with TRBJ2-1; no reliable D call. The V gene's germline CDR1 is SNHLY and CDR2 FYNNEI. This CDR3 contains 13 residues. V lost 8 bases and J 3 bases, leaving 11 bases between the germline ends.

A single count supports this clone. The chain combines TRBV2 with TRBJ1-1, with D tentatively TRBD1 (6 bases). The germline gives CDR1 SNHLY, CDR2 FYNNEI. The CDR3 sequence is 14 residues long. V shed 2 bases and J shed 1 base, with 8 bases lying between them. The DNA of the CDR3 is TGTGCCAGCAGTGAACAGGGGACGAACACTGAAGCTTTCTTT. It is translated as CASSEQGTNTEAFF.

The V and J genes are TRBV30 and TRBJ2-7; 8 positions match TRBD1. The CDR3 has 11 amino acids. V dropped 8 bases and J dropped 6; count of bases not matched to a gene: 6. Per the germline V gene, CDR1 is GTSNPN and CDR2 is SVGIG (reference sequence). CDR3 protein: CARGQAGEQYF. CDR3 bases: TGTGCCAGGGGACAGGCGGGCGAGCAGTACTTC.

J is TRBJ2-2 and V is TRBV6-1; 10 bases match TRBD1. This CDR3 comprises 15 residues. Germline V gene sequence: CDR1 MNHNS, CDR2 SASEGT. V lost 3 bases and J lost 3; bases outside the gene matches: 1. CDR3 DNA: TGTGCCAGCAGTGAGGGGACAGGGGACACCGGGGAGCTGTTTTTT. The encoded protein is CASSEGTGDTGELFF.

The chain combines TRBV29-1 with TRBJ1-4; no clear D. With 6 bases removed from V and 7 bases from J, the gap between germline ends came to 18 bases. CDR1 SQVTM and CDR2 ANQGSEA come from the germline V gene. This CDR3 spans 14 amino acids. DNA for the CDR3: TGCAGCGTGATATACCCCTCGGGGAGTGAAAAACTGTTTTTT. Amino acid sequence: CSVIYPSGSEKLFF.

The table lists this clone with a count of one. The chain links TRBV7-9 to TRBJ2-1; maybe TRBD1 (6 bases). CDR3 length: 15 amino acids. Trimming left V 7 bases short and J 7 bases short, with 20 bases between. The germline CDR1 and CDR2 sequences are SEHNR and FQNEAQ (reference sequence). The CDR3 is CASTPGAYARNEQFF. The CDR3 nucleotides are TGTGCCAGCACCCCAGGGGCTTACGCCAGGAATGAGCAGTTCTTC.

The CDR3 loop reads CASSQDPHSGGAEGYTF. In DNA, the CDR3 is TGCGCCAGCAGCCAAGACCCTCACTCGGGGGGCGCGGAGGGCTACACCTTC. This chain links TRBV4-1 with TRBJ1-2; maybe TRBD1 (6 bases). Germline-derived CDR1 and CDR2 are MGHRA and YSYEKL. V was pared by 0 bases and J by 8 bases, with 22 bases between. The CDR3 covers 17 residues.

In this sample, this clone turned up once. The chain uses TRBV29-1 and TRBJ2-5; 12 positions agree with TRBD1. Germline CDR1 and CDR2: SQVTM and ANQGSEA. The junction had 10 bases not matched to a gene; V was cut back by 7 bases and J by 4 bases. The CDR3 consists of 15 residues. The CDR3 DNA sequence: TGCAGCGGCGGGGGGGGGACAGGGGGCGGAGAGACCCAGTACTTC. This codes for CSGGGGTGGGETQYF.

The V and J genes are TRBV10-2 and TRBJ2-7, with 7 bases lining up with TRBD2. From germline, CDR1 is WSHSY and CDR2 SAAADI. Trimming cost V 2 bases and J 4 bases; bases outside gene matches: 8. The CDR3 totals 15 residues. The CDR3 DNA sequence: TGCGCCAGCAGTGAGGTCTCGGGGGGAGTGTACGAGCAGTACTTC. Encoded protein: CASSEVSGGVYEQYF.

The chain uses TRBV27 and TRBJ2-3; 10 bases are a match to TRBD1. CDR1 is MNHEY and CDR2 is SMNVEV in the germline V gene (reference sequence). This CDR3 comprises 18 residues. J was trimmed by 4 bases and V by 0 bases; bases with no gene match: 10. For the CDR3, the DNA is TGTGCCAGCAGTTTATCGGCCATGACAGGGGGCTTCGCAGATACGCAGTATTTT. Amino acids: CASSLSAMTGGFADTQYF.

This chain uses TRBV7-2 with TRBJ2-2; a weak D match, TRBD2 (5 bases). Between the trimmed V and J ends, which lost 5 bases and 3 bases, there was a span of 16 bases. The germline CDR1 and CDR2 sequences are SGHTA and FQGNSA. The CDR3 runs 16 residues. The DNA for the CDR3 is TGTGCCAGCAGCCTACTAGTCGGCGTTTACACCGGGGAGCTGTTTTTT. Its protein product is CASSLLVGVYTGELFF.

The chain couples TRBV7-2 to TRBJ1-2; possible D gene TRBD1, 6 bases. Germline V gives CDR1 SGHTA, CDR2 FQGNSA. V was clipped by 2 bases and J by 7 bases, with 17 bases between them. This CDR3 is built from 15 residues. The CDR3 region is CASSLIANGGAGYTF. DNA of the CDR3: TGTGCCAGCAGCTTAATAGCAAACGGGGGCGCTGGCTACACCTTC.

This chain connects TRBV5-1 to TRBJ2-1; 9 bases are shared with TRBD2. Germline CDR1 is SGHRS and CDR2 is YFSETQ. The CDR3 runs to 17 residues. Trimming cost V 4 bases and J 0 bases; bases outside gene matches: 8. CDR3 residues: CASSPGGSGSSYNEQFF. Written as DNA, the CDR3 is TGCGCCAGCAGCCCTGGGGGTAGCGGGAGCTCCTACAATGAGCAGTTCTTC.

J is TRBJ2-1 and V is TRBV29-1; the D gene could be TRBD1 or TRBD2 (5 bases each). This CDR3 has 13 amino acids. Trimming stripped 7 bases from V and 9 bases from J, with 19 bases between. Germline CDR1 and CDR2: SQVTM and ANQGSEA. CDR3 residues: CSAQGRALIEQFF. The CDR3 coding sequence is TGCAGCGCCCAGGGACGGGCGCTCATTGAGCAGTTCTTC.

The CDR3 sequence is CAWSEGTGDEKLFF. CDR3 DNA: TGTGCCTGGAGTGAAGGGACGGGGGATGAAAAACTGTTTTTT. This chain uses TRBV30 with TRBJ1-4; TRBD1 might be the D (5 bases). The V end lost 1 base, the J end lost 6 bases, and 12 bases lay between the germline ends. CDR1 is GTSNPN, CDR2 SVGIG, per germline (reference sequence). The CDR3 is 14 amino acids. The full variable domain, with the rest looked up from reference TRBV30 and TRBJ1-4, is SQTIHQWPATLVQPVGSPLSLECTVEGTSNPNLYWYRQAAGRGLQLLFYSVGIGQISSEVPQNLSASRPQDRQFILSSKKLLLSDSGFYLCAWSEGTGDEKLFFGSGTQLSVL.

The J gene is TRBJ2-1, the V gene TRBV11-2, with no clear D. Trimming left V 11 bases short and J 4 bases short, with 15 bases between. Looked up from germline, CDR1 is SGHAT and CDR2 is FQNNGV. The CDR3 runs 13 residues. CDR3 amino acids: CASSQNQYNEQFF. In DNA, the CDR3 is TGTGCCTCCTCCCAGAACCAATACAATGAGCAGTTCTTC.

The sample holds one count of this clone. The V gene is TRBV18, the J gene TRBJ1-1; D is possibly TRBD1 (5 bases). The CDR3 is made up of 13 amino acids. The V gene lost 3 bases and the J gene lost 8 bases, with 13 bases spanning the gap. Germline V CDR1 and CDR2: KGHSH, LQKENI. In nucleotides, the CDR3 is TGTGCCAGCTCACCCGGTTCGGGACGCGAAGCTTTCTTT. Protein product: CASSPGSGREAFF.

The rearrangement joins TRBV2 to TRBJ1-2; D gene uncertain. V was cut by 4 bases and J by 8 bases, with 14 bases left in between. CDR3 length equals 13 residues. Germline-derived CDR1 and CDR2 are SNHLY and FYNNEI. The CDR3 sequence: CASSAEGNFGYTF. Here the CDR3 DNA reads TGTGCCAGCAGTGCCGAAGGGAATTTCGGCTACACCTTC.

The chain has TRBV6-6 and TRBJ2-5; 7 bases map to TRBD1. The ends lost 2 bases at V and 2 bases at J; junction bases unmatched: 8. The V gene's germline CDR1 is MNHNY and CDR2 SVGAGI (reference sequence). The CDR3 loop spans 16 amino acids. The CDR3 reads CASSYGQQGLQETQYF. The CDR3 DNA follows: TGTGCCAGCAGTTACGGCCAACAGGGGCTACAAGAGACCCAGTACTTC.

The chain employs TRBV9 and TRBJ2-1; 13 positions agree with TRBD2. The CDR3 has 15 residues. Germline CDR1 SGDLS, CDR2 YYNGEE. J lost 6 bases, V lost 3 bases, and 3 bases had no gene match. The CDR3 loop reads CASSAGLAGPNEQFF. CDR3 nucleotide sequence: TGTGCCAGCAGCGCGGGACTAGCGGGGCCCAATGAGCAGTTCTTC.